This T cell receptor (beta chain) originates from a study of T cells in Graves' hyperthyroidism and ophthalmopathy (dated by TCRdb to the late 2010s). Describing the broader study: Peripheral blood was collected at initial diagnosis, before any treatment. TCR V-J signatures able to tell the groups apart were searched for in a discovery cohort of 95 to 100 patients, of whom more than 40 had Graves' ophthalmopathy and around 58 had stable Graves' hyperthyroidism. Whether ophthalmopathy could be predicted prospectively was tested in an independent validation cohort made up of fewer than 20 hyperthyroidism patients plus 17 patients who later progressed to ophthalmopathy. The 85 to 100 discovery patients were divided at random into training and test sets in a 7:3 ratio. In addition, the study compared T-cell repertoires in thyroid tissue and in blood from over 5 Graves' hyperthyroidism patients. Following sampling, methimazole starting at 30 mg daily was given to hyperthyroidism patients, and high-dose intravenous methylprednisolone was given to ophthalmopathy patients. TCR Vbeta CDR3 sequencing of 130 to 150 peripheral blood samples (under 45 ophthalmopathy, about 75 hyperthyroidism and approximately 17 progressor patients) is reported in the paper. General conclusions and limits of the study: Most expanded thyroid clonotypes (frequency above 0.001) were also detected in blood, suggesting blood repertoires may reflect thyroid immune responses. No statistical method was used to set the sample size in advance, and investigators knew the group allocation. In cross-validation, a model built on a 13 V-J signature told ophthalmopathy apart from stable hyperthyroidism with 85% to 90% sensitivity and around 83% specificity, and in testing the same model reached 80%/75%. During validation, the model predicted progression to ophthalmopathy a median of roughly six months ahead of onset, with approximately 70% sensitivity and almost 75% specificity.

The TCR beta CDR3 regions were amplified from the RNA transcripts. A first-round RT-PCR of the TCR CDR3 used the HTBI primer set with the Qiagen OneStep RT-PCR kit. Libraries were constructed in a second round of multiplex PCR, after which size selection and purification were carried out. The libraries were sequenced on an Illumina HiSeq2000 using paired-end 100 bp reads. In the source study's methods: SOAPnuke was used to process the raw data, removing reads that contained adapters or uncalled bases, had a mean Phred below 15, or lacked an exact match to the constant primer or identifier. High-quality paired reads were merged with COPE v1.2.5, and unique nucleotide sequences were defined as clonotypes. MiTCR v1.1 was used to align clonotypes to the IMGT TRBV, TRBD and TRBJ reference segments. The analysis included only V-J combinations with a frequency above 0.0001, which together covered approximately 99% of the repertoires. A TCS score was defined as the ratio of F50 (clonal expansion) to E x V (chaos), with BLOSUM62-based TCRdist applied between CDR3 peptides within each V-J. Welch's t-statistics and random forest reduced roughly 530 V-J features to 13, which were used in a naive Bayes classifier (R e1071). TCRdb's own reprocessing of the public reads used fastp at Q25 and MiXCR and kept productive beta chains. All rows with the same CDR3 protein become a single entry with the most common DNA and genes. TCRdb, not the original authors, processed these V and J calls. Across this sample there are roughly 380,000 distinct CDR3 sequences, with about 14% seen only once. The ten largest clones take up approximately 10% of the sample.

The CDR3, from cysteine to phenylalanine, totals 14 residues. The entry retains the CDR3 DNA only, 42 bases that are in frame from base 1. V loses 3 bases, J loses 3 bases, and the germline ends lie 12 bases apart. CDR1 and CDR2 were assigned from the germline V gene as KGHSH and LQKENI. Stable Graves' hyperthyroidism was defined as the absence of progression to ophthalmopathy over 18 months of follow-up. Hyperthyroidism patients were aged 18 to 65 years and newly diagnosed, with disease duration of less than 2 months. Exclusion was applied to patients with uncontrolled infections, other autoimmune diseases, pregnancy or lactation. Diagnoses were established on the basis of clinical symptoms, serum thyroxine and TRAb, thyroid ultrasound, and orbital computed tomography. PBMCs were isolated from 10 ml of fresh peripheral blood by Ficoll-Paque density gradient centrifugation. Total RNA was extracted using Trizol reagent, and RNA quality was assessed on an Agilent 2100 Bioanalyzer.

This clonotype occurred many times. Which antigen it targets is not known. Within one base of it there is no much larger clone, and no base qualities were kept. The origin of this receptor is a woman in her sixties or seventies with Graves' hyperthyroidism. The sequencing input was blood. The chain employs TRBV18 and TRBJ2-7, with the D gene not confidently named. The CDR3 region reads CASSPPKLNYEQYF. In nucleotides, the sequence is TGTGCCAGCTCACCGCCTAAACTCAACTACGAGCAGTACTTC.